Following are 8 T cell receptor beta chains from one sample sequenced in a study of shared clonotypes between healthy human individuals. The data were produced by immunoSEQ multiplex PCR, yet TCRdb's version contains in-frame clones alone and is incomplete. The sample includes 1,400,000 or so clones, around 98.5% seen only once; the top ten take about 0.34%. Specimen: naive CD4+ T cells sorted from blood. Subset given: CD45RA+ positively selected. All receptors derive from a young man in good health.

The chain's CDR3 is CASSEPQDEKLFF. The CDR3 DNA follows: TGTGCCAGCAGTGAGCCACAGGATGAAAAACTGTTTTTT. The gene calls are TRBV6-1 and TRBJ1-4; tentative D call: TRBD1 (5 bases). This CDR3 region has 13 residues. V was trimmed by 3 bases and J by 6 bases, leaving 8 bases between them. From germline, CDR1 is MNHNS and CDR2 SASEGT.

The CDR3 protein is CAWSVTSGELFF. In DNA, the CDR3 is TGTGCCTGGAGTGTCACTAGCGGGGAGCTGTTTTTT. The chain joins TRBV30 to TRBJ2-2, with D perhaps matching TRBD2 (5 bases). The CDR3 is 12 residues long. Germline CDR1 and CDR2: GTSNPN and SVGIG (reference sequence). V lost 0 bases and J 7 bases, leaving 6 bases between the germline ends.

Comments on this clone: Within the sample, other DNA sequences also encode this same CDR3. The V gene is TRBV5-1, the J gene TRBJ2-7; perhaps TRBD1 as D (5 bases). Germline assignment: CDR1 SGHRS and CDR2 YFSETQ. This CDR3 contains 12 residues. V was clipped by 4 bases and J by 3 bases, with 8 bases between them. CDR3 sequence reads: CASSQDSYEQYF. The CDR3, as DNA: TGCGCCAGCAGCCAAGACAGCTACGAGCAGTACTTC.

On this clone: The missing conserved phenylalanine or tryptophan at the end of this CDR3 makes a read error likely. The DNA is omitted, as the CDR3 cannot be located on it reliably, and the CDR3 follows TCRdb's listing. The rearrangement links TRBV10-2 to TRBJ2-7; TRBD2 is the table's D call and was not checked against the DNA. Germline loops: CDR1 WSHSY, CDR2 SAAADI. A total of 15 residues make up the CDR3, ends included. This chain's CDR3 is CASSESSLAGGPDQI.

This chain links TRBV7-2 with TRBJ1-5, with 9 bases lining up with TRBD1. V was clipped by 6 bases and J by 6 bases; unmatched bases: 3. Germline V gene data show CDR1 as SGHTA and CDR2 as FQGNSA. There are 13 residues in the CDR3. CDR3 bases: TGTGCCAGCAGTAAGGACAGGGGTCAGCCCCAGCATTTT. This codes for CASSKDRGQPQHF. The entire variable domain, with the rest obtained from reference TRBV7-2 and TRBJ1-5, is as follows: GAGVSQSPSNKVTEKGKDVELRCDPISGHTALYWYRQSLGQGLEFLIYFQGNSAPDKSGLPSDRFSAERTGGSVSTLTIQRTQQEDSAVYLCASSKDRGQPQHFGDGTRLSIL.

This chain connects TRBV14 to TRBJ2-5, with 16 bases that match TRBD2. Germline V gene lookup returns CDR1 SGHDN and CDR2 FVKESK. The CDR3 length is 20 residues. V gave up 1 base and J gave up 5 bases; unmatched junction bases: 13. The CDR3 here is CASSQAGTSGRAMLEETQYF. The CDR3 nucleotides are TGTGCCAGCAGCCAAGCTGGGACTAGCGGGAGGGCCATGCTTGAGGAGACCCAGTACTTC.

The V and J genes are TRBV5-1 and TRBJ2-7; no firm D call. CDR3 size: 15 residues. Trimming took off 1 base at V and 2 bases at J, with 13 bases between the two ends. Germline loops: CDR1 SGHRS, CDR2 YFSETQ. The CDR3 region has the DNA TGCGCCAGCAGCTTGTCCACCACGGTACCCTACGAGCAGTACTTC. It encodes CASSLSTTVPYEQYF.

This clone appeared a few times. The chain uses TRBV5-1 and TRBJ1-1, with 7 bases identical to TRBD1. The J segment lost 1 base and the V segment lost 2 bases, leaving 2 bases of the junction unmatched. The CDR3 runs to 14 residues. Germline CDR1 and CDR2: SGHRS and YFSETQ. CDR3 loop: CASSFDRANTEAFF. CDR3 nucleotide sequence: TGCGCCAGCAGCTTCGACAGGGCGAACACTGAAGCTTTCTTT.